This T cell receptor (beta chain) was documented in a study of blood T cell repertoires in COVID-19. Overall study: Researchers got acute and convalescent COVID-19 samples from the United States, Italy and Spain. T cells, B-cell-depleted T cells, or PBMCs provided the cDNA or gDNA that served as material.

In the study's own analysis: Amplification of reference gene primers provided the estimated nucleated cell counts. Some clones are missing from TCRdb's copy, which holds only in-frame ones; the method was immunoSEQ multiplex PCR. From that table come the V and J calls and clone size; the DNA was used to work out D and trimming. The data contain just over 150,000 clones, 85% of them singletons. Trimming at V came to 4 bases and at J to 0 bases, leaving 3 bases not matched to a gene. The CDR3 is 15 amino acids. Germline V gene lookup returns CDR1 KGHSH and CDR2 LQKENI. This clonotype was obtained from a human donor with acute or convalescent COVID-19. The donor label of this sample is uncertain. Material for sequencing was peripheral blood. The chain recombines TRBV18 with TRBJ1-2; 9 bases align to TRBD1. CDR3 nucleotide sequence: TGTGCCAGCTCACGGGACAGGGCAACTAACTATGGCTACACCTTC. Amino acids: CASSRDRATNYGYTF. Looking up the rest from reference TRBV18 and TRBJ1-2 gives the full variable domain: NAGVMQNPRHLVRRRGQEARLRCSPMKGHSHVYWYRQLPEEGLKFMVYLQKENIIDESGMPKERFSAEFPKEGPSILRIQQVVRGDSAAYFCASSRDRATNYGYTFGSGTRLTVV.